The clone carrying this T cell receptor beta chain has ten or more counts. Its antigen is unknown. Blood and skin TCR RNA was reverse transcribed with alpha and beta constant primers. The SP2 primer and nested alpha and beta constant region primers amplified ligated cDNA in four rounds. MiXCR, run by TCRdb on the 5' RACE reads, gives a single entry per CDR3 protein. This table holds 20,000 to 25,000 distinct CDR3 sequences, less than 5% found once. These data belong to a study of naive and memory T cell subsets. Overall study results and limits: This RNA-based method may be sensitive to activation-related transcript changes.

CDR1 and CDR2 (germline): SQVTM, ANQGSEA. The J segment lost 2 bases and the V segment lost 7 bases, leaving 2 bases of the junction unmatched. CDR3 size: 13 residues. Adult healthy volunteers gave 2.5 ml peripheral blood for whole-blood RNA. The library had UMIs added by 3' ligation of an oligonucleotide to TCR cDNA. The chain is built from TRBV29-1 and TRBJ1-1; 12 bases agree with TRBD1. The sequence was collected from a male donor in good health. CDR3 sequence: CSGDRGQNTEAFF. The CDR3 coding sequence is TGCAGCGGGGACAGGGGGCAAAACACTGAAGCTTTCTTT.